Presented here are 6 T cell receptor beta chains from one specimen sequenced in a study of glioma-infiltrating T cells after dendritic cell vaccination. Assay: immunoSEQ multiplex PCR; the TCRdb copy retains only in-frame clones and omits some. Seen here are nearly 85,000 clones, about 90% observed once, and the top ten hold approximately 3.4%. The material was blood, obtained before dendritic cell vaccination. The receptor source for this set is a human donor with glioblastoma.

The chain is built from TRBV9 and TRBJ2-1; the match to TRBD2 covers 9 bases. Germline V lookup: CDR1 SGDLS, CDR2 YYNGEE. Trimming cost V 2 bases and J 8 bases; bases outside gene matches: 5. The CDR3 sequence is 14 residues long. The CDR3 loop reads CASSVSGSHYEQFF. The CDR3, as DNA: TGTGCCAGCAGCGTTAGCGGGAGCCACTATGAGCAGTTCTTC. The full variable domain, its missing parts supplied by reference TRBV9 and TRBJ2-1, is DSGVTQTPKHLITATGQRVTLRCSPRSGDLSVYWYQQSLDQGLQFLIQYYNGEERAKGNILERFSAQQFPDLHSELNLSSLELGDSALYFCASSVSGSHYEQFFGPGTRLTVL.

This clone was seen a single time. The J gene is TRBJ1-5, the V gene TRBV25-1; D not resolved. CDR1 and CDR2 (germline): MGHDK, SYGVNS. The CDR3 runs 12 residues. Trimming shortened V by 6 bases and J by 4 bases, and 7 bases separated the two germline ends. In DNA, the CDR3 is TGTGCCAGCAGCCGGGTTAATCAGCCCCAGCATTTT. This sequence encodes CASSRVNQPQHF.

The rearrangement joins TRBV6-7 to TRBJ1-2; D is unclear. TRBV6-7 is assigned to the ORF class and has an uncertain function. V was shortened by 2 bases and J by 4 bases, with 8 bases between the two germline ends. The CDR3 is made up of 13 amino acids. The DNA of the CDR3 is TGTGCCAGCAGTTACGCTTCCAGCTATGGCTACACCTTC. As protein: CASSYASSYGYTF.

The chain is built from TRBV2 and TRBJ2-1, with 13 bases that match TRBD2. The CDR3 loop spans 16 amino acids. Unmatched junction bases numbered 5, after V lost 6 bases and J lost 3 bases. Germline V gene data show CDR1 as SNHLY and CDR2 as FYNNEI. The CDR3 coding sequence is TGTGCCAGCAGGGAAAGGACTAGCGGGAGCTACAATGAGCAGTTCTTC. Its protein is CASRERTSGSYNEQFF.

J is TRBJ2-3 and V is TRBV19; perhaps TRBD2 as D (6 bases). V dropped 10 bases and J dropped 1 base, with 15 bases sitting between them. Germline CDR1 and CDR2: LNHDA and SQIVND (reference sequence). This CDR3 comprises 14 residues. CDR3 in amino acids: CATGGTGRTDTQYF. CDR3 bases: TGTGCCACTGGAGGGACGGGGCGCACAGATACGCAGTATTTT. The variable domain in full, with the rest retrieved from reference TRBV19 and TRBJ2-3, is DGGITQSPKYLFRKEGQNVTLSCEQNLNHDAMYWYRQDPGQGLRLIYYSQIVNDFQKGDIAEGYSVSREKKESFPLTVTSAQKNPTAFYLCATGGTGRTDTQYFGPGTRLTVL.

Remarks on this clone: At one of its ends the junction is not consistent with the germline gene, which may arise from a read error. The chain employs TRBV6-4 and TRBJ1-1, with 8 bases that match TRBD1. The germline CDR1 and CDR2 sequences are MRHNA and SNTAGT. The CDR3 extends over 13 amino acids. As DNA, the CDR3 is TGTGCCGGCAGACTACAGGGGGACACTGAAGCTTTCTTT. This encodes CAGRLQGDTEAFF.